Shown below are 22 T cell receptor beta chains from a single sample sequenced in a study of T cells in Graves' hyperthyroidism and ophthalmopathy. Regions amplified from RNA transcripts were the TCR beta CDR3 regions. In the first-round RT-PCR of the TCR CDR3, the HTBI primer set was used. Using its own MiXCR run on the multiplex PCR reads, TCRdb lists one record per CDR3 protein. This sample carries 700,000 or so distinct CDR3 sequences, less than 20% of them seen once, and the ten largest clones take roughly 8%. Sequencing was carried out using blood. The receptors here all came from a man younger than 30 with Graves' hyperthyroidism.

The genes are TRBV15 and TRBJ2-5; D is undetermined. The CDR3 length is 13 residues. The V end lost 0 bases, the J end lost 3 bases, and 5 bases lay between the germline ends. CDR1 and CDR2 (germline): LNHNV, YYDKDF (reference sequence). CDR3 DNA sequence: TGTGCCACCAGCAGAGACCACAAAGAGACCCAGTACTTC. It is translated as CATSRDHKETQYF.

This clonotype was seen a handful of times. The J gene is TRBJ2-7, the V gene TRBV10-3, with D possibly being TRBD1 (6 bases). This CDR3 is built from 16 residues. Trimming pared 4 bases from V and 0 bases from J, leaving 16 bases between. Per the germline V gene, CDR1 is ENHRY and CDR2 is SYGVKD. For the CDR3, the DNA is TGTGCCATCAGTGCCACACAGGGTCCGAGCTCCTACGAGCAGTACTTC. It is translated as CAISATQGPSSYEQYF.

V gene TRBV7-9 combines with J gene TRBJ2-1; no definite D call. V was pared by 1 base and J by 7 bases, with 8 bases between. CDR1 SEHNR and CDR2 FQNEAQ come from the germline V gene (reference sequence). The length of the CDR3 is 13 residues. CDR3 loop: CASSLDLPNEQFF. CDR3 coding DNA: TGTGCCAGCAGCTTAGATTTACCAAATGAGCAGTTCTTC.

This clonotype was seen repeatedly, ten times or more. The V call is TRBV20-1, the J call TRBJ2-7; the match to TRBD1 covers 7 bases. Germline CDR1 is DFQATT and CDR2 is SNEGSKA (reference sequence). Unmatched junction bases numbered 2, after V lost 6 bases and J lost 0 bases. This CDR3 has 12 amino acids. DNA for the CDR3: TGCAGTGCCGACAGGGACTCCTACGAGCAGTACTTC. This translates into CSADRDSYEQYF.

The chain links TRBV7-2 to TRBJ2-5; D unresolved. The CDR3 has 15 amino acids. From germline, CDR1 is SGHTA and CDR2 FQGNSA. V lost 1 base and J lost 0, with 9 bases in between. DNA of the CDR3: TGTGCCAGCAGCTTAGTCTCCGCGGACCAAGAGACCCAGTACTTC. This encodes CASSLVSADQETQYF.

The sample holds a few counts of this clonotype. The J gene is TRBJ2-2, the V gene TRBV5-1; 12 bases are shared with TRBD2. The V segment lost 4 bases and the J segment 4 bases; nucleotides outside the gene matches: 5. In germline, CDR1 is SGHRS, CDR2 YFSETQ. The CDR3 spans 16 residues. The CDR3 nucleotides are TGCGCCAGCAGCATATCTAGCGGGAGGGCCACCGGGGAGCTGTTTTTT. This translates into CASSISSGRATGELFF.

This clonotype was recorded many times. The rearrangement links TRBV11-3 to TRBJ2-1; no firm D call. Germline CDR1 is SGHNT and CDR2 is YENEEA. V was cut by 3 bases and J by 8 bases, with 5 bases left in between. This CDR3 contains 11 residues. The CDR3, as DNA: TGTGCCAGCAGCTTTAAGGATGAGCAGTTCTTC. It encodes CASSFKDEQFF.

In its sample, this clonotype was seen many times. The chain combines TRBV20-1 with TRBJ2-7; no definite D call. Per the germline V gene, CDR1 is DFQATT and CDR2 is SNEGSKA (reference sequence). CDR3 length equals 13 residues. V dropped 1 base and J dropped 2 bases, with 9 bases sitting between them. This CDR3 is CSARAAGTYEQYF. Written as DNA, the CDR3 is TGCAGTGCTAGAGCCGCCGGAACCTACGAGCAGTACTTC.

The rearrangement joins TRBV7-6 to TRBJ2-7, with D perhaps assigned TRBD1 or TRBD2 (5 bases each). The CDR3 length is 16 residues. The V gene lost 0 bases and the J gene lost 0 bases, with 12 bases spanning the gap. The germline gives CDR1 SGHVS, CDR2 FNYEAQ. CDR3 region: CASSLAGDGFSYEQYF. The CDR3 coding sequence is TGTGCCAGCAGCTTAGCCGGGGACGGATTCTCCTACGAGCAGTACTTC. The whole variable domain, remainder taken from reference TRBV7-6 and TRBJ2-7, is GAGVSQSPRYKVTKRGQDVALRCDPISGHVSLYWYRQALGQGPEFLTYFNYEAQQDKSGLPNDRFSAERPEGSISTLTIQRTEQRDSAMYRCASSLAGDGFSYEQYFGPGTRLTVT.

This sequence joins TRBV28 and TRBJ2-7, with 9 bases lining up with TRBD2. The DNA end is more similar to TRBJ2-1, so the J call may be wrong. CDR1 is MDHEN, CDR2 SYDVKM, per germline. The CDR3 sequence is 17 residues long. In DNA form, the CDR3 reads TGTGCCAGCAGTTTACCCGGACTAGCGCAGAGCTCCTACGAGCAGTTCTTC. It translates to CASSLPGLAQSSYEQFF.

J is TRBJ2-2 and V is TRBV27; 11 bases map to TRBD2. The CDR3 extends over 15 amino acids. Trimming took 3 bases from V and 7 from J; bases not matched to a gene: 4. CDR1 and CDR2 from the germline V gene are MNHEY and SMNVEV (reference sequence). This chain's CDR3 is CASSLGSGRGGELFF. In nucleotides, the CDR3 is TGTGCCAGCAGTTTGGGTAGCGGGAGGGGCGGGGAGCTGTTTTTT.

This clonotype was seen ten or more times. The chain carries TRBV6-1 and TRBJ1-6, with D perhaps matching TRBD1 (5 bases). CDR3 size: 14 residues. The V and J ends lost 6 bases and 5 bases respectively, with 11 bases between them. Per germline, CDR1 MNHNS and CDR2 SASEGT. CDR3 sequence (DNA): TGTGCCAGCAGAACCGGGACTGATAATTCACCCCTCCACTTT. Its translation: CASRTGTDNSPLHF.

This clonotype has a count of ten or more. The chain joins TRBV30 to TRBJ2-6; 12 bases fit TRBD1. Per germline, CDR1 GTSNPN and CDR2 SVGIG (reference sequence). V shed 7 bases and J 0 bases; nucleotides not matched to a gene: 4. The CDR3 loop spans 16 amino acids. The CDR3 sequence is CALGQGAYSGANVLTF. Here the CDR3 DNA reads TGTGCCTTGGGACAGGGGGCTTACTCTGGGGCCAACGTCCTGACTTTC. Together with reference TRBV30 and TRBJ2-6, the CDR3 gives the full variable domain: SQTIHQWPATLVQPVGSPLSLECTVEGTSNPNLYWYRQAAGRGLQLLFYSVGIGQISSEVPQNLSASRPQDRQFILSSKKLLLSDSGFYLCALGQGAYSGANVLTFGAGSRLTVL.

In its sample, this clonotype was seen many times. The V gene is TRBV6-4, the J gene TRBJ2-1, with a possible D match to TRBD1 (6 bases). This CDR3 comprises 16 residues. V was trimmed by 0 bases and J by 5 bases, leaving 14 bases between them. In germline, CDR1 is MRHNA, CDR2 SNTAGT. The CDR3 is CASSDSGGVENNEQFF. CDR3 coding DNA: TGTGCCAGCAGTGACTCAGGGGGAGTTGAGAACAATGAGCAGTTCTTC.

At least ten counts were recorded for this clonotype. The chain is built from TRBV27 and TRBJ2-7; the D call may be TRBD1 or TRBD2 (5 bases each). Trimming took 0 bases from V and 2 from J, leaving 14 bases between them. Germline CDR1 and CDR2: MNHEY and SMNVEV (reference sequence). This CDR3 spans 16 amino acids. The chain's CDR3 is CASSLSLRGETYEQYF. CDR3 nucleotides: TGTGCCAGCAGTTTATCGCTCCGGGGCGAAACCTACGAGCAGTACTTC.

This clonotype occurred many times. The CDR3 protein is CASRQGLINEQFF. The DNA of the CDR3 is TGTGCCAGCAGACAAGGACTAATCAATGAGCAGTTCTTC. V and J are TRBV6-1 and TRBJ2-1; maybe TRBD2 (6 bases). The CDR3 extends over 13 amino acids. Germline V gene sequence: CDR1 MNHNS, CDR2 SASEGT. The V and J ends lost 6 bases and 6 bases respectively, with 12 bases between them.

This chain joins TRBV11-2 and TRBJ2-1, with a tentative D call TRBD1 (6 bases). The CDR3 covers 16 residues. CDR1 is SGHAT and CDR2 is FQNNGV in the germline V gene. V dropped 4 bases and J dropped 4 bases, with 17 bases sitting between them. The chain's CDR3 is CASSSEGTGKYNEQFF. The CDR3 DNA follows: TGTGCCAGCAGCTCAGAAGGTACAGGGAAATACAATGAGCAGTTCTTC.

This clonotype occurred many times. This rearrangement joins TRBV4-3 to TRBJ2-7; 12 bases line up with TRBD2. Per germline, CDR1 LGHNA and CDR2 YSLEER. Unmatched junction bases numbered 9, after V lost 0 bases and J lost 3 bases. The CDR3 is 18 amino acids. The CDR3 spells CASSQELDASGRVYEQYF. The CDR3 bases are TGCGCCAGCAGCCAAGAGTTAGATGCTAGCGGGAGGGTCTACGAGCAGTACTTC.

The chain has TRBV25-1 and TRBJ1-4; D remains ambiguous. V dropped 4 bases and J dropped 3 bases, with 15 bases sitting between them. Germline V gene data show CDR1 as MGHDK and CDR2 as SYGVNS. The CDR3 sequence is 16 residues long. The CDR3 nucleotides read TGTGCCAGCAGTGTATTGTTCCCGGCAGCTAATGAAAAACTGTTTTTT. This codes for CASSVLFPAANEKLFF.

This clonotype was found a few times. The chain couples TRBV6-1 to TRBJ2-3; tentative D call: TRBD1 (5 bases). The CDR3 has 14 amino acids. The V end lost 5 bases, the J end lost 6 bases, and 15 bases lay between the germline ends. Germline V gene sequence: CDR1 MNHNS, CDR2 SASEGT. The CDR3 sequence is CASSLRRVRDTQYF. CDR3 in DNA: TGTGCCAGCAGTTTACGCAGGGTTAGGGATACGCAGTATTTT.

This clonotype came up a few times. The V call is TRBV4-2, the J call TRBJ2-3, with TRBD2 matching 8 bases. There are 18 residues in the CDR3. Per germline, CDR1 LGHNA and CDR2 YNFKEQ. J was trimmed by 0 bases and V by 3 bases; bases with no gene match: 11. As DNA, the CDR3 is TGTGCCAGCAGCCAGGGAAAAGCGGGAGAGGGCAGCACAGATACGCAGTATTTT. Translating it yields CASSQGKAGEGSTDTQYF.

Many counts were recorded for this clonotype. The chain joins TRBV28 to TRBJ1-1, with no clear D. Deletions cut 8 bases from V and 1 base from J, with 17 bases between. The CDR3 contains 15 residues. The germline gives CDR1 MDHEN, CDR2 SYDVKM. The DNA for the CDR3 is TGTGCCAGCTCCCTCCCACCGGCCCAGAACACTGAAGCTTTCTTT. As protein: CASSLPPAQNTEAFF.